This passage covers 20 T cell receptor beta chains from one sample sequenced in a study of lymphopenia after photon versus proton radiotherapy. Profiled with immunoSEQ multiplex PCR; TCRdb holds only in-frame clones, not every one. The table includes 40,000 to 45,000 clones, over 75% detected once. The material sequenced was peripheral blood, taken from a patient treated with proton-based radiotherapy. These receptors originate from a woman between 70 and 85 years old with pancreatic cancer.

This sequence joins TRBV7-2 and TRBJ1-4; 7 nucleotides align to TRBD1. This CDR3 is 14 amino acids long. Germline trimming cut 5 bases from V and 8 bases from J; bases unmatched to any gene: 8. CDR1 is SGHTA and CDR2 is FQGNSA in the germline V gene. The CDR3 loop is CASSPRGQKEKLFF. In nucleotides, the CDR3 is TGTGCCAGCAGCCCCCGGGGACAGAAGGAAAAACTGTTTTTT.

In DNA form, the CDR3 reads TGTGCCAGCAGTTACCCTAGGACAGGCCTCTACGAGCAGTACTTC. This codes for CASSYPRTGLYEQYF. The chain joins TRBV6-5 to TRBJ2-7; 7 bases align to TRBD1. V was pared by 2 bases and J by 3 bases, with 7 bases of the junction left unmatched. Germline lookup yields CDR1 MNHEY and CDR2 SVGAGI. CDR3 length equals 15 residues.

The chain employs TRBV15 and TRBJ1-6; 8 nucleotides line up with TRBD1. CDR1 and CDR2 from the germline V gene are LNHNV and YYDKDF (reference sequence). There are 13 residues in the CDR3. The ends lost 9 bases at V and 7 bases at J; junction bases unmatched: 5. In nucleotides, the CDR3 is TGTGCCACGACCGGGACAGGCAATTCACCCCTCCACTTT. Translating it yields CATTGTGNSPLHF.

The chain employs TRBV6-4 and TRBJ2-2; 14 nucleotides match TRBD2. The CDR3 consists of 17 residues. Germline CDR1 reads MRHNA; CDR2 reads SNTAGT. V was pared by 6 bases and J by 6 bases, with 9 bases of the junction left unmatched. In nucleotides, the CDR3 is TGTGCCAGCAGCACCCAACGGACTAGCGGGAGGTCCGGGGAGCTGTTTTTT. Protein: CASSTQRTSGRSGELFF.

The chain combines TRBV7-9 with TRBJ2-1, with TRBD1 matching over 7 bases. Germline V gene sequence: CDR1 SEHNR, CDR2 FQNEAQ (reference sequence). The J segment lost 1 base and the V segment lost 3 bases, leaving 9 bases of the junction unmatched. This CDR3 comprises 17 residues. Here the CDR3 DNA reads TGTGCCAGCAGCTTTGTCCGGACAGGCGGGTCCTACAATGAGCAGTTCTTC. Translation: CASSFVRTGGSYNEQFF.

The chain combines TRBV1 with TRBJ2-4; the D call of TRBD2 is as the table states it, not checked on the DNA. TRBV1 is a pseudogene. This CDR3 contains 16 residues. The CDR3 coding sequence is TGCACCAGCAGCCCCTCGACTAGCGAGGCCAAAAACATTCAGTACTTC. This encodes CTSSPSTSEAKNIQYF.

This chain connects TRBV6-6 to TRBJ2-7, with TRBD2 matching 11 bases. Germline lookup yields CDR1 MNHNY and CDR2 SVGAGI (reference sequence). This CDR3 region has 16 residues. J was trimmed by 3 bases and V by 4 bases; bases with no gene match: 8. CDR3 sequence: CASSSGLAETHYEQYF. The CDR3 DNA follows: TGTGCCAGCAGTTCGGGACTAGCGGAGACTCACTACGAGCAGTACTTC.

The V gene is TRBV29-1, the J gene TRBJ2-3, with D maybe TRBD1 (6 bases). This CDR3 has 14 amino acids. V lost 4 bases to trimming and J lost 2 bases, with 13 bases between them. Germline V lookup: CDR1 SQVTM, CDR2 ANQGSEA. CDR3 in DNA: TGCAGCGTTGTGTTTGGGGGCTCCACAGATACGCAGTATTTT. Its protein product is CSVVFGGSTDTQYF.

The chain joins TRBV5-1 to TRBJ2-7; 10 bases fit TRBD2. This CDR3 is 15 amino acids long. V gave up 2 bases and J gave up 1 base; unmatched junction bases: 3. Germline values: CDR1 SGHRS, CDR2 YFSETQ. CDR3 region: CASSFRTSGSYEQYF. CDR3 DNA: TGCGCCAGCAGCTTCCGGACTAGCGGTTCCTACGAGCAGTACTTC.

The CDR3 DNA reads as TGTGCCAGCAGCCGGGGACTAGTGCGCACCGGGGAGCTGTTTTTT. This gives the protein CASSRGLVRTGELFF. V usage is TRBV6-1 and J usage is TRBJ2-2; 8 bases fit TRBD2. Germline lookup yields CDR1 MNHNS and CDR2 SASEGT. Unmatched junction bases numbered 7, after V lost 6 bases and J lost 4 bases. The length of the CDR3 is 15 residues.

V gene TRBV5-1 combines with J gene TRBJ2-7; TRBD2 matches at 10 bases. Germline V gives CDR1 SGHRS, CDR2 YFSETQ. Trimming at V came to 0 bases and at J to 5 bases, leaving 5 bases not matched to a gene. The length of the CDR3 is 15 residues. The DNA for the CDR3 is TGCGCCAGCAGCTTGGCCCTAGCGGGAGTCGACGAGCAGTACTTC. It is translated as CASSLALAGVDEQYF. The full variable domain, in which reference TRBV5-1 and TRBJ2-7 provide the parts outside the CDR3, is KAGVTQTPRYLIKTRGQQVTLSCSPISGHRSVSWYQQTPGQGLQFLFEYFSETQRNKGNFPGRFSGRQFSNSRSEMNVSTLELGDSALYLCASSLALAGVDEQYFGPGTRLTVT.

V usage is TRBV27 and J usage is TRBJ2-5; TRBD1 or TRBD2 may be the D gene (5 bases each). Between the trimmed V and J ends, which lost 2 bases and 1 base, there was a span of 20 bases. The CDR3 has 18 residues. Germline CDR1 and CDR2: MNHEY and SMNVEV (reference sequence). The CDR3 protein is CASSLKSYGDPSQETQYF. The CDR3 nucleotides are TGTGCCAGCAGTTTAAAATCTTACGGGGACCCCTCCCAAGAGACCCAGTACTTC.

The chain carries TRBV9 and TRBJ2-1, with a tentative D call TRBD1 (6 bases). CDR1 is SGDLS and CDR2 is YYNGEE in the germline V gene. The CDR3 length is 14 residues. Trimming removed 3 bases at V and 9 bases at J, with 16 bases between. CDR3 coding DNA: TGTGCCAGCAGCGCCCACAGGGTAGTCGGTGAGCAGTTCTTC. Translation gives CASSAHRVVGEQFF.

The J gene is TRBJ2-1, the V gene TRBV4-3; 9 bases are shared with TRBD2. The CDR3 loop spans 16 amino acids. Germline CDR1 reads LGHNA; CDR2 reads YSLEER. The J segment lost 4 bases and the V segment lost 0 bases, leaving 4 bases of the junction unmatched. The CDR3 DNA is TGCGCCAGCAGCCAAGACAGACTAGCGGTTTACAATGAGCAGTTCTTC. It specifies CASSQDRLAVYNEQFF.

The rearrangement joins TRBV6-1 to TRBJ2-7; 8 bases fit TRBD1. The CDR3 consists of 14 residues. Per germline, CDR1 MNHNS and CDR2 SASEGT. V was pared by 4 bases and J by 2 bases, with 4 bases of the junction left unmatched. The CDR3 DNA follows: TGTGCCAGCAGTGGACTACAGGGGGCCTACGAGCAGTACTTC. Amino acid sequence: CASSGLQGAYEQYF.

The gene calls are TRBV28 and TRBJ1-2; TRBD1 might be the D (6 bases). The CDR3 runs to 13 residues. V lost 0 bases and J 6 bases, leaving 8 bases between the germline ends. CDR1 is MDHEN, CDR2 SYDVKM, per germline. CDR3 residues: CASSLWAGDGYTF. The CDR3 nucleotides read TGTGCCAGCAGTTTATGGGCAGGGGATGGCTACACCTTC.

The genes are TRBV20-1 and TRBJ1-1, with 7 bases identical to TRBD1. This CDR3 region has 10 residues. Germline CDR1 reads DFQATT; CDR2 reads SNEGSKA (reference sequence). Losses at the gene ends were 6 bases for V and 10 bases for J; bases not matched to a gene: 5. CDR3 in DNA: TGCAGTGCGCGGACAGGTTCAGCTTTCTTT. Translation gives CSARTGSAFF.

This clone has a handful of counts. This chain connects TRBV9 to TRBJ2-2; D might be TRBD2 (5 bases). The ends were cut back, 2 bases at V and 7 bases at J, with 9 bases in the middle. CDR1 and CDR2 from the germline V gene are SGDLS and YYNGEE. This CDR3 is built from 13 residues. The CDR3 DNA follows: TGTGCCAGCAGCGTCGAGGGAAACGGGGAGCTGTTTTTT. It translates to CASSVEGNGELFF.

This sequence joins TRBV5-4 and TRBJ1-5; D remains ambiguous. V was cut by 4 bases and J by 0 bases, with 20 bases left in between. Germline CDR1 reads SGHNT; CDR2 reads YYREEE (reference sequence). CDR3 length equals 18 residues. The CDR3 DNA follows: TGTGCCAGCAGCCAAGTGGCCCGGGGAGGTAATAGCAATCAGCCCCAGCATTTT. Residues: CASSQVARGGNSNQPQHF.

The genes are TRBV29-1 and TRBJ1-3, with a possible D match to TRBD1 (5 bases). V was clipped by 6 bases and J by 0 bases, with 12 bases between them. Germline V gene lookup returns CDR1 SQVTM and CDR2 ANQGSEA. The CDR3 has 14 amino acids. CDR3: CSVKTDPSGNTIYF. Written as DNA, the CDR3 is TGCAGCGTGAAGACAGACCCCTCTGGAAACACCATATATTTT.